This T cell receptor beta chain was sequenced for a study of monozygotic twins with inflammatory bowel disease. Eight separate reactions per sample served to make cDNA. The template-switching step introduced UMIs that carried a 6-nucleotide sample barcode. Reprocessing the 5' RACE reads, TCRdb reports a single entry for every CDR3 protein and omits DNA. The listing contains 150,000 to 200,000 distinct CDR3 sequences. Concerning this clonotype: Its specificity is not known.

This CDR3 region has 14 residues. Per germline, CDR1 SGHRS and CDR2 YFSETQ. General study findings and limits: Twins with IBD had fewer clonotypes in common with others than healthy twins, particularly during disease activity. Concordance status among twins (concordant versus discordant) showed no link to repertoire similarity, possibly from limited power.

The chain combines TRBV5-1 with TRBJ2-1. Sample: blood. The receptor was isolated from a human donor with ulcerative colitis or Crohn's disease, or a healthy co-twin of an affected twin (not recorded which). The CDR3 reads CASSSSGPHNEQFF.